These 28 T cell receptor beta chains share one sample of origin, sequenced in a study of blood T cell repertoires in COVID-19 (dated by TCRdb to 2018 to 2021). The library was produced with the immunoSEQ multiplex PCR assay. TCRdb stores this immuneACCESS table with in-frame sequences only. Part of the clones is absent; in the studies checked, under half of the shortfall reflects unresolved V genes, and no reason is known for the rest. The sample includes 65,000 to 95,000 clones, with around nine tenths observed a single time. Together, the top ten hold just over 8% of the sample. The sequenced sample consisted of peripheral blood. The source is a young man with acute or convalescent COVID-19.

The genes are TRBV7-9 and TRBJ2-1; TRBD1 aligns across 7 bases. The CDR3 totals 13 residues. The germline CDR1 and CDR2 sequences are SEHNR and FQNEAQ (reference sequence). Trimming cost V 5 bases and J 6 bases; bases outside gene matches: 4. The CDR3 region has the DNA TGTGCCAGCAGCAAGGGACAGTCCAATGAGCAGTTCTTC. Protein: CASSKGQSNEQFF.

The chain employs TRBV7-9 and TRBJ1-1; 10 nucleotides line up with TRBD1. Germline loops: CDR1 SEHNR, CDR2 FQNEAQ (reference sequence). Trimming cost V 5 bases and J 5 bases; bases outside gene matches: 5. The CDR3 totals 14 residues. The CDR3 reads CASSPGQGWTEAFF. The CDR3 coding sequence is TGTGCCAGCAGCCCGGGACAGGGGTGGACTGAAGCTTTCTTT. Full variable domain (outside the CDR3, taken from reference TRBV7-9 and TRBJ1-1): DTGVSQNPRHKITKRGQNVTFRCDPISEHNRLYWYRQTLGQGPEFLTYFQNEAQLEKSRLLSDRFSAERPKGSFSTLEIQRTEQGDSAMYLCASSPGQGWTEAFFGQGTRLTVV.

The chain joins TRBV5-1 to TRBJ2-7; 8 nucleotides line up with TRBD1. CDR3 size: 14 residues. V shed 4 bases and J 3 bases; nucleotides not matched to a gene: 6. Per the germline V gene, CDR1 is SGHRS and CDR2 is YFSETQ. The DNA for the CDR3 is TGCGCCAGCAGCCCCTGGACAGGGCACTACGAGCAGTACTTC. Amino acid sequence: CASSPWTGHYEQYF.

The chain joins TRBV19 to TRBJ1-2; possible D gene TRBD1, 6 bases. V lost 5 bases and J lost 4, with 14 bases in between. CDR1 and CDR2 from the germline V gene are LNHDA and SQIVND (reference sequence). The CDR3 is 14 residues long. The CDR3 is CASSPYMGAYGYTF. CDR3 DNA: TGTGCCAGTAGTCCTTATATGGGGGCCTATGGCTACACCTTC.

J is TRBJ2-7 and V is TRBV5-6, with a weak D call TRBD1 (5 bases). The CDR3 runs to 13 residues. Trimming removed 0 bases at V and 3 bases at J, with 7 bases between. Germline V gene sequence: CDR1 SGHDT, CDR2 YYEEEE. In DNA form, the CDR3 reads TGTGCCAGCAGCTTGGAACAGGACTACGAGCAGTACTTC. It yields the protein CASSLEQDYEQYF.

The V gene is TRBV7-9, the J gene TRBJ1-2; the match to TRBD1 covers 8 bases. With V trimmed by 6 bases and J by 4 bases, 10 bases remained unmatched. This CDR3 contains 15 residues. The V gene's germline CDR1 is SEHNR and CDR2 FQNEAQ (reference sequence). The CDR3 DNA is TGTGCCAGCAGGAAAGGACAGGGCGGAACCTATGGCTACACCTTC. As protein: CASRKGQGGTYGYTF.

This chain joins TRBV28 and TRBJ2-4, with TRBD1 matching over 11 bases. V trimming: 6 bases; J trimming: 2 bases; junction bases outside the gene matches: 3. This CDR3 comprises 15 residues. The germline V gene encodes CDR1 MDHEN and CDR2 SYDVKM. CDR3 DNA: TGTGCCAGCAGCGGACAGGGGGCTTCCAAAAACATTCAGTACTTC. Translated, it gives CASSGQGASKNIQYF.

V and J are TRBV5-1 and TRBJ2-1; 9 bases are shared with TRBD2. CDR1 is SGHRS, CDR2 YFSETQ, per germline. CDR3 size: 17 residues. The V gene end was trimmed by 0 bases and the J gene end by 5 bases; junction bases not matched to a gene: 9. The CDR3 DNA follows: TGCGCCAGCAGCTTGGCCGGGCGGGGACTAGCTGACAATGAGCAGTTCTTC. This translates into CASSLAGRGLADNEQFF. The whole variable domain, remainder taken from reference TRBV5-1 and TRBJ2-1, is KAGVTQTPRYLIKTRGQQVTLSCSPISGHRSVSWYQQTPGQGLQFLFEYFSETQRNKGNFPGRFSGRQFSNSRSEMNVSTLELGDSALYLCASSLAGRGLADNEQFFGPGTRLTVL.

J is TRBJ2-7 and V is TRBV29-1, with D possibly matching TRBD2 (6 bases). V was trimmed by 6 bases and J by 3 bases, leaving 15 bases between them. Looked up from germline, CDR1 is SQVTM and CDR2 is ANQGSEA. There are 13 residues in the CDR3. The CDR3: CSVAHGTLYEQYF. The CDR3 DNA is TGCAGCGTCGCTCACGGGACTCTCTACGAGCAGTACTTC.

This chain uses TRBV15 with TRBJ1-2; 7 bases line up with TRBD1. Per the germline V gene, CDR1 is LNHNV and CDR2 is YYDKDF (reference sequence). The V and J ends lost 0 bases and 12 bases, in that order; junction bases with no gene match: 4. CDR3 size: 12 residues. Written as DNA, the CDR3 is TGTGCCACCAGCAGAGATCGACAGGGTCACACCTTC. Protein: CATSRDRQGHTF.

V and J are TRBV6-5 and TRBJ2-3, with a tentative D call TRBD2 (7 bases). Per the germline V gene, CDR1 is MNHEY and CDR2 is SVGAGI. This CDR3 has 13 amino acids. V was shortened by 6 bases and J by 6 bases, with 13 bases between the two germline ends. CDR3 loop: CASRAGGRDTQYF. The CDR3 bases are TGTGCCAGCAGGGCCGGGGGGCGCGATACGCAGTATTTT.

The V call is TRBV2, the J call TRBJ2-7, with D tentatively TRBD1 (5 bases). The CDR3 has 13 amino acids. The ends were cut back, 4 bases at V and 0 bases at J, with 7 bases in the middle. CDR1 and CDR2 from the germline V gene are SNHLY and FYNNEI. The CDR3 DNA reads TGTGCCAGCAGTGTACAGGACTCCTACGAGCAGTACTTC. This gives the protein CASSVQDSYEQYF.

This chain uses TRBV4-3 with TRBJ2-2; D perhaps matches TRBD2 (5 bases). The V end was cut by 4 bases, the J end by 4 bases, with 10 bases between. CDR1 is LGHNA, CDR2 YSLEER, per germline. This CDR3 has 14 residues. CDR3 sequence: CASSPLGSTGELFF. CDR3 coding DNA: TGCGCCAGCAGCCCACTGGGGAGCACCGGGGAGCTGTTTTTT.

The CDR3 sequence is CASSLVGTDRYEQYF. The CDR3 DNA follows: TGTGCCAGCAGCTTAGTCGGGACAGATCGCTACGAGCAGTACTTC. This chain joins TRBV7-6 and TRBJ2-7; 7 nucleotides agree with TRBD1. CDR1 and CDR2 from the germline V gene are SGHVS and FNYEAQ. V lost 1 base, J lost 3 bases, and 6 bases stayed unmatched. CDR3 length: 15 amino acids.

This chain joins TRBV29-1 and TRBJ2-2, with 7 bases matching TRBD1. Germline V lookup: CDR1 SQVTM, CDR2 ANQGSEA. This CDR3 comprises 18 residues. V lost 4 bases to trimming and J lost 9 bases; unmatched junction nucleotides: 23. CDR3 sequence reads: CSVGLDSTPLRGPRELFF. CDR3 bases: TGCAGCGTTGGTCTTGATTCTACCCCCTTGAGGGGGCCGCGGGAGCTGTTTTTT.

The chain carries TRBV19 and TRBJ2-7; 11 positions match TRBD1. The CDR3 is made up of 15 amino acids. The J segment lost 3 bases and the V segment lost 3 bases, leaving 4 bases of the junction unmatched. Germline loops: CDR1 LNHDA, CDR2 SQIVND (reference sequence). CDR3 in amino acids: CASSIPGQGVYEQYF. CDR3 in DNA: TGTGCCAGTAGTATCCCGGGACAGGGGGTCTACGAGCAGTACTTC. Supplemented by reference TRBV19 and TRBJ2-7, the full variable domain reads DGGITQSPKYLFRKEGQNVTLSCEQNLNHDAMYWYRQDPGQGLRLIYYSQIVNDFQKGDIAEGYSVSREKKESFPLTVTSAQKNPTAFYLCASSIPGQGVYEQYFGPGTRLTVT.

The chain has TRBV7-9 and TRBJ2-3, with 10 positions matching TRBD2. CDR3 length: 18 residues. The J segment lost 1 base and the V segment lost 8 bases, leaving 15 bases of the junction unmatched. Germline V gene data show CDR1 as SEHNR and CDR2 as FQNEAQ (reference sequence). CDR3 in amino acids: CASFGTLGLAERTDTQYF. Here the CDR3 DNA reads TGTGCCAGCTTCGGAACTCTTGGACTAGCGGAGCGCACAGATACGCAGTATTTT. Drawing the rest from reference TRBV7-9 and TRBJ2-3, the complete variable domain is DTGVSQNPRHKITKRGQNVTFRCDPISEHNRLYWYRQTLGQGPEFLTYFQNEAQLEKSRLLSDRFSAERPKGSFSTLEIQRTEQGDSAMYLCASFGTLGLAERTDTQYFGPGTRLTVL.

The chain uses TRBV7-2 and TRBJ2-2; a possible D gene is TRBD1 (6 bases). V was shortened by 5 bases and J by 7 bases, with 17 bases between the two germline ends. The CDR3 length is 15 residues. Germline V lookup: CDR1 SGHTA, CDR2 FQGNSA. The CDR3 protein is CASSLPTGKGGELFF. Here the CDR3 DNA reads TGTGCCAGCAGCCTACCTACAGGGAAAGGCGGGGAGCTGTTTTTT.

This chain connects TRBV27 to TRBJ2-1; 10 positions match TRBD1. Germline values: CDR1 MNHEY, CDR2 SMNVEV (reference sequence). J gave up 4 bases and V 6 bases, and 9 bases lay outside the gene matches. There are 16 residues in the CDR3. The CDR3 DNA follows: TGTGCCAGCAGCTTGCGGACAGGGGGGTTTTACAATGAGCAGTTCTTC. Encoded protein: CASSLRTGGFYNEQFF.

This chain joins TRBV5-6 and TRBJ2-5, with D possibly matching TRBD2 (6 bases). The CDR3 is 13 amino acids. CDR1 is SGHDT and CDR2 is YYEEEE in the germline V gene. Trimming stripped 4 bases from V and 7 bases from J, with 14 bases between. CDR3 in DNA: TGTGCCAGCAGCCCGGACTCCGGGAGGACCCAGTACTTC. It encodes CASSPDSGRTQYF.

The chain recombines TRBV7-9 with TRBJ2-7; no definite D call. Deletions cut 3 bases from V and 5 bases from J, with 8 bases between. Germline V gene data show CDR1 as SEHNR and CDR2 as FQNEAQ (reference sequence). The CDR3 has 12 amino acids. CDR3 amino acids: CASSFFIHEQYF. The CDR3 nucleotides read TGTGCCAGCAGCTTTTTCATCCACGAGCAGTACTTC.

The CDR3 nucleotides are TGTGCCACCAGTGAGATCTGGCCAGGCAGGGTATCAAAAGAGACCCAGTACTTC. It is translated as CATSEIWPGRVSKETQYF. The V call is TRBV24-1, the J call TRBJ2-5, with TRBD1 as a possible D gene (5 bases). Trimming shortened V by 4 bases and J by 3 bases, and 23 bases separated the two germline ends. Germline assignment: CDR1 KGHDR and CDR2 SFDVKD. The CDR3 contains 18 residues.

This clone was detected only a few times. The V gene is TRBV25-1, the J gene TRBJ1-4; no clear D gene. V lost 7 bases and J lost 8, with 23 bases in between. This CDR3 has 16 amino acids. The germline V gene has CDR1 MGHDK and CDR2 SYGVNS. CDR3 loop: CASNEASGRGPEKLFF. As DNA, the CDR3 is TGTGCCAGCAACGAGGCCAGCGGGCGAGGTCCCGAAAAACTGTTTTTT. The full variable domain, its missing parts supplied by reference TRBV25-1 and TRBJ1-4, is EADIYQTPRYLVIGTGKKITLECSQTMGHDKMYWYQQDPGMELHLIHYSYGVNSTEKGDLSSESTVSRIRTEHFPLTLESARPSHTSQYLCASNEASGRGPEKLFFGSGTQLSVL.

The rearrangement uses TRBV15 and TRBJ2-3; perhaps TRBD2 as D (6 bases). Germline V gene lookup returns CDR1 LNHNV and CDR2 YYDKDF (reference sequence). The CDR3 contains 16 residues. The V gene lost 3 bases and the J gene lost 0 bases, with 13 bases spanning the gap. The CDR3 DNA is TGTGCCACCAGCAGTAACGAGCGGGTGAGCACAGATACGCAGTATTTT. Its protein is CATSSNERVSTDTQYF.

This clone occurred once. This chain links TRBV2 with TRBJ1-5; D might be TRBD1 (6 bases). This CDR3 has 15 residues. Germline V CDR1 and CDR2: SNHLY, FYNNEI. Trimming stripped 9 bases from V and 0 bases from J, with 15 bases between. The CDR3 protein is CASRKQGNSNQPQHF. DNA for the CDR3: TGTGCCAGTCGAAAACAGGGAAATAGCAATCAGCCCCAGCATTTT.

Comment on this clone: One end of the junction fails to match germline, which may point to a read error. This rearrangement joins TRBV3-1 (or the pseudogene TRBV3-2) to TRBJ1-2; 7 bases map to TRBD1. CDR1 and CDR2 (germline): LGHDT, YNNKEL (reference sequence). This CDR3 is built from 12 residues. CDR3 sequence: CASSQGGRGYTF. The CDR3 nucleotides are TGTGCCAGCAGTCAAGGGGGCCGTGGCTACACCTTC.

V and J are TRBV28 and TRBJ2-2; D remains ambiguous. The V end was cut by 6 bases, the J end by 7 bases, with 9 bases between. Per the germline V gene, CDR1 is MDHEN and CDR2 is SYDVKM. There are 12 residues in the CDR3. The CDR3 is CASSTVVGELFF. The CDR3 DNA is TGTGCCAGCAGCACGGTGGTCGGGGAGCTGTTTTTT.

This clone was counted once. The rearrangement links TRBV5-1 to TRBJ1-2, with D maybe TRBD1 (6 bases). The V end was cut by 0 bases, the J end by 4 bases, with 10 bases between. The CDR3 extends over 14 amino acids. Germline CDR1 and CDR2: SGHRS and YFSETQ. This CDR3 reads CASSLATGSYGYTF. The CDR3 nucleotides are TGCGCCAGCAGCTTGGCTACAGGGTCCTATGGCTACACCTTC.